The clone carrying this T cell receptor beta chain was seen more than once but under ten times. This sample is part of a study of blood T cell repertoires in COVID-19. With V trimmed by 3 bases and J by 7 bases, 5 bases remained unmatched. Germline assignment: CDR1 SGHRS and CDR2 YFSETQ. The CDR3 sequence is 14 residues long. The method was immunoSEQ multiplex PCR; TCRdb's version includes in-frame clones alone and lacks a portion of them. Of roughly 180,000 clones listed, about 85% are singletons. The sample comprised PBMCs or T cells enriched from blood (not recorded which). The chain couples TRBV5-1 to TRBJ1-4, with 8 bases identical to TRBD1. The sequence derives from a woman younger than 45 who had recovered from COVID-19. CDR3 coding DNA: TGCGCCAGCAGCTCCGGACAGGGCGGTGAAAAACTGTTTTTT. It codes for CASSSGQGGEKLFF. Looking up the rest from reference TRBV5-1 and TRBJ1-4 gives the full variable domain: KAGVTQTPRYLIKTRGQQVTLSCSPISGHRSVSWYQQTPGQGLQFLFEYFSETQRNKGNFPGRFSGRQFSNSRSEMNVSTLELGDSALYLCASSSGQGGEKLFFGSGTQLSVL.